This T cell receptor (beta chain) was documented in a study of siplizumab effects on memory and regulatory T cells. The CDR3 extends over 15 amino acids. CDR1 is LNHDA, CDR2 SQIVND, per germline (reference sequence). J was trimmed by 9 bases and V by 7 bases; bases with no gene match: 13. Findings and caveats of the study: Some alloreactive sequences were traceable to unstimulated CD4+ memory cells, and siplizumab significantly reduced them. The average Treg-derived proportion among mappable alloreactive CD4+ clones was 65% to 80% with siplizumab versus about 27% in controls. A minor fraction of alloreactive clones, and no more, mapped to unstimulated subsets.

TCRdb's copy holds only in-frame clones and misses some; the assay was immunoSEQ multiplex PCR. Of about 99,000 clones detected, more than 85% appear once; the ten largest clones hold about 0.62%. A remark on this clone: Its specificity is unknown.

This clonotype was sampled from a human donor in good health. The rearrangement uses TRBV19 and TRBJ2-1; 9 nucleotides align to TRBD2. The sequenced material came from Tregs sorted from blood. This chain's CDR3 is CASNPRLAGQIEQFF. The CDR3 DNA sequence: TGTGCCAGTAACCCCCGTCTAGCGGGGCAGATTGAGCAGTTCTTC.